One TCR beta chain is described in this entry. Antigen unknown. These data come from a study of OX40 agonist ivuxolimab in advanced cancers. The wider study: Patients were dosed intravenously with ivuxolimab at 0.01 to 10 mg/kg every 2 weeks.

Germline-derived CDR1 and CDR2 are SGHTA and FQGTGA. The CDR3 totals 14 residues. The ends lost 3 bases at V and 7 bases at J; junction bases unmatched: 7. Using immunoSEQ multiplex PCR, the repertoire was profiled, and TCRdb retains in-frame clones only, with some absent. The table includes tens of thousands of clones, approximately 90% detected once. Study results and limitations: Nonresponders, in some cases, also had low normalized T-cell clonal expansion. The mean number of expanded clones was higher in CD8+ T cells than in CD4+. Clonal expansion was seen in CD4+ and CD8+ blood T cells by week 6 at 0.1 to 3.0 mg/kg.

This specimen was CD4+ or CD8+ T cells sorted from blood, taken in a trial of the OX40 agonist ivuxolimab. The rearrangement links TRBV7-3 to TRBJ1-1, with TRBD1 identical over 8 bases. The clonotype originates from an adult with an advanced solid tumor such as melanoma, head and neck, liver or kidney cancer. CDR3 amino acids: CASSFRRGLGEAFF. CDR3 sequence (DNA): TGTGCCAGCAGCTTTCGCAGGGGGCTTGGTGAAGCTTTCTTT.